This entry features one T cell receptor beta chain sequence. Its target is unknown. Method: immunoSEQ multiplex PCR; TCRdb's copy keeps in-frame clones and lacks some. Among 40,000 to 50,000 clones listed, roughly 90% were seen once. The data are from a study of OX40 agonist ivuxolimab in advanced cancers. Study details: At 0.01 to 10 mg/kg, ivuxolimab was administered intravenously to patients every 2 weeks. Previous treatment with anti-PD-1, anti-PD-L1 or anti-CTLA-4 therapy was allowed; 40% had received some.

Study-level findings and limits: Relative to CD4+ cells, CD8+ T cells on average had more expanded clones. Expanded peripheral T cells had an undetermined antigen specificity.

Germline lookup yields CDR1 SEHNR and CDR2 FQNEAQ (reference sequence). Trimming removed 5 bases at V and 3 bases at J, with 10 bases between. This CDR3 is 14 amino acids long. Sequencing used CD4+ or CD8+ T cells sorted from blood, obtained in a trial of the OX40 agonist ivuxolimab. The chain employs TRBV7-9 and TRBJ2-2; no clear D. The receptor's source is an adult with an advanced solid tumor such as melanoma, head and neck, liver or kidney cancer. The CDR3 DNA reads as TGTGCCAGCAGCCCCACAGAATACACCGGGGAGCTGTTTTTT. Translating it yields CASSPTEYTGELFF.